The next 28 T cell receptor beta chains were all read from a single sample in a study of blood T cell repertoires in COVID-19. Only in-frame clones appear in the TCRdb table, and some are missing; sequencing was by immunoSEQ multiplex PCR. Of 81,000 or so clones listed, around 92% are singletons. The sample consisted of peripheral blood. Every receptor here comes from a woman aged 55-69 years with active COVID-19.

This clone was seen only once. The gene calls are TRBV12-3 or TRBV12-4 and TRBJ1-4; D is uncertain. The CDR3 totals 13 residues. V was shortened by 6 bases and J by 5 bases, with 10 bases between the two germline ends. In DNA, the CDR3 is TGTGCCAGCAGACGGACGGGGAATGAAAAACTGTTTTTT. It is translated as CASRRTGNEKLFF.

In its sample, this clone was seen many times. The CDR3 nucleotides read TGCGCCAGCAGTCCCACGACAGGGGGCGGCGAGCAGTACTTC. Protein product: CASSPTTGGGEQYF. This chain uses TRBV10-1 with TRBJ2-7, with TRBD1 matching over 10 bases. Trimming took 5 bases from V and 6 from J; bases not matched to a gene: 7. The V gene's germline CDR1 is WNHNN and CDR2 SYGVQD (reference sequence). The CDR3 sequence is 14 residues long.

This chain joins TRBV7-9 and TRBJ1-1; 8 bases align to TRBD1. The CDR3 runs to 17 residues. Trimming took 2 bases from V and 4 from J; bases not matched to a gene: 12. The germline V gene has CDR1 SEHNR and CDR2 FQNEAQ (reference sequence). The CDR3 region is CASSLLGPTGVGTEAFF. For the CDR3, the DNA is TGTGCCAGCAGCTTACTAGGCCCGACAGGGGTTGGCACTGAAGCTTTCTTT.

CDR3: CASSLLDAGDQPQHF. As DNA, the CDR3 is TGTGCCAGCAGTTTATTGGACGCGGGGGATCAGCCCCAGCATTTT. This chain joins TRBV28 and TRBJ1-5; possible D gene TRBD1, 5 bases. With 1 base removed from V and 5 bases from J, the gap between germline ends came to 12 bases. Germline V gives CDR1 MDHEN, CDR2 SYDVKM. This CDR3 contains 15 residues.

The rearrangement uses TRBV7-3 and TRBJ1-1; 7 nucleotides align to TRBD1. Germline V lookup: CDR1 SGHTA, CDR2 FQGTGA. This CDR3 spans 16 amino acids. The V segment lost 1 base and the J segment 4 bases; nucleotides outside the gene matches: 9. CDR3 protein: CASSLIHGGGVTEAFF. As DNA, the CDR3 is TGTGCCAGCAGCTTAATTCACGGAGGGGGCGTCACTGAAGCTTTCTTT.

J is TRBJ1-5 and V is TRBV6-1; D unclear. Trimming pared 1 base from V and 0 bases from J, leaving 10 bases between. Germline V CDR1 and CDR2: MNHNS, SASEGT. This CDR3 has 16 residues. Here the CDR3 DNA reads TGTGCCAGCAGTGAAGAGTCGGTCTATAGCAATCAGCCCCAGCATTTT. It codes for CASSEESVYSNQPQHF.

The V gene is TRBV27, the J gene TRBJ2-7; 9 bases map to TRBD2. Germline V CDR1 and CDR2: MNHEY, SMNVEV (reference sequence). The CDR3 is made up of 15 amino acids. Unmatched junction bases numbered 6, after V lost 2 bases and J lost 4 bases. As DNA, the CDR3 is TGTGCCAGCAGTTTACAAGCGGGAGGCCATTACGAGCAGTACTTC. Translation: CASSLQAGGHYEQYF.

The chain uses TRBV11-2 and TRBJ1-2, with D hard to call. This CDR3 comprises 13 residues. The V end was cut by 0 bases, the J end by 4 bases, with 6 bases between. Germline CDR1 is SGHAT and CDR2 is FQNNGV. In DNA form, the CDR3 reads TGTGCCAGCAGCTTAGATGCAGGCTATGGCTACACCTTC. Amino acid sequence: CASSLDAGYGYTF.

The chain has TRBV18 and TRBJ2-1; possible D gene TRBD1, 5 bases. The CDR3 runs to 16 residues. Germline V gene data show CDR1 as KGHSH and CDR2 as LQKENI. Trimming removed 2 bases at V and 3 bases at J, with 14 bases between. The CDR3: CASSPEDKWGYNEQFF. As DNA, the CDR3 is TGTGCCAGCTCACCAGAGGACAAGTGGGGCTACAATGAGCAGTTCTTC.

The chain is built from TRBV20-1 and TRBJ1-6; D is uncertain. Trimming left V 3 bases short and J 7 bases short, with 10 bases between. In germline, CDR1 is DFQATT, CDR2 SNEGSKA (reference sequence). This CDR3 is built from 13 residues. The CDR3 here is CSASESSNSPLHF. Here the CDR3 DNA reads TGCAGTGCTAGTGAATCGTCGAATTCACCCCTCCACTTT.

This chain uses TRBV27 with TRBJ2-5; the D gene is possibly TRBD2 (5 bases). CDR1 MNHEY and CDR2 SMNVEV come from the germline V gene (reference sequence). This CDR3 is built from 15 residues. Between the trimmed V and J ends, which lost 6 bases and 7 bases, there was a span of 21 bases. CDR3 in amino acids: CASSRGLHKGGTQYF. In DNA, the CDR3 is TGTGCCAGCAGCCGCGGCCTCCACAAAGGAGGGACCCAGTACTTC.

The chain uses TRBV3-1 (or the pseudogene TRBV3-2) and TRBJ2-3, with 7 bases identical to TRBD2. V shed 4 bases, J shed 5 bases, and the junction held 12 bases outside the gene matches. The CDR3 is 16 amino acids. Germline CDR1 reads LGHDT; CDR2 reads YNNKEL (reference sequence). CDR3 bases: TGTGCCAGCAGCCCAAACGCGGCGGGAGTGGGAGATACGCAGTATTTT. Amino acids: CASSPNAAGVGDTQYF.

This chain links TRBV28 with TRBJ1-1, with 9 positions matching TRBD1. Germline assignment: CDR1 MDHEN and CDR2 SYDVKM. The V gene end was trimmed by 6 bases and the J gene end by 4 bases; junction bases not matched to a gene: 18. The CDR3 extends over 18 amino acids. CDR3 nucleotide sequence: TGTGCCAGCAGGCCCATCACCGGGACAGGGAGAGTCGGCACTGAAGCTTTCTTT. This encodes CASRPITGTGRVGTEAFF.

The genes are TRBV2 and TRBJ2-1; TRBD1 matches at 8 bases. V lost 0 bases to trimming and J lost 9 bases; unmatched junction nucleotides: 7. Per the germline V gene, CDR1 is SNHLY and CDR2 is FYNNEI. This CDR3 comprises 15 residues. The CDR3 DNA reads as TGTGCCAGCAGTGAAGCGCAGGGGGCAGGTGGTGAGCAGTTCTTC. It specifies CASSEAQGAGGEQFF.

The genes are TRBV18 and TRBJ2-7; TRBD1 aligns across 8 bases. V trimming: 5 bases; J trimming: 3 bases; junction bases outside the gene matches: 3. Germline V lookup: CDR1 KGHSH, CDR2 LQKENI. This CDR3 contains 13 residues. CDR3 nucleotide sequence: TGTGCCAGCTCATCCGGGACAGGCTACGAGCAGTACTTC. It translates to CASSSGTGYEQYF.

The CDR3 DNA sequence: TGTGCCAGCAGTTACTCCGGGACTTCCTACAATGAGCAGTTCTTC. It yields the protein CASSYSGTSYNEQFF. The J gene is TRBJ2-1, the V gene TRBV6-5; D possibly corresponds to TRBD2 (6 bases). V lost 0 bases and J lost 1, with 7 bases in between. This CDR3 is built from 15 residues. The germline CDR1 and CDR2 sequences are MNHEY and SVGAGI.

The CDR3 loop reads CASSFGQTNSPLHF. DNA of the CDR3: TGTGCCAGCAGCTTCGGACAGACTAATTCACCCCTCCACTTT. The V and J genes are TRBV3-1 (or the pseudogene TRBV3-2) and TRBJ1-6; D is possibly TRBD1 (6 bases). Per the germline V gene, CDR1 is LGHDT and CDR2 is YNNKEL (reference sequence). Trimming shortened V by 5 bases and J by 6 bases, and 11 bases separated the two germline ends. The CDR3 loop spans 14 amino acids.

The chain recombines TRBV28 with TRBJ2-3; D is possibly TRBD2 (6 bases). The CDR3 covers 12 residues. V shed 11 bases and J shed 4 bases, with 13 bases lying between them. Germline-derived CDR1 and CDR2 are MDHEN and SYDVKM. The CDR3 region is CASSGGPDTQYF. CDR3 bases: TGTGCCTCCTCTGGAGGGCCAGATACGCAGTATTTT.

V and J are TRBV7-2 and TRBJ1-4; TRBD1 aligns across 8 bases. V lost 1 base and J lost 5; bases outside the gene matches: 3. The CDR3 runs 15 residues. The V gene's germline CDR1 is SGHTA and CDR2 FQGNSA. In nucleotides, the CDR3 is TGTGCCAGCAGCTTAGGAGGACAGGGCAATGAAAAACTGTTTTTT. It is translated as CASSLGGQGNEKLFF. The complete variable domain, with remaining parts taken from reference TRBV7-2 and TRBJ1-4, reads GAGVSQSPSNKVTEKGKDVELRCDPISGHTALYWYRQSLGQGLEFLIYFQGNSAPDKSGLPSDRFSAERTGGSVSTLTIQRTQQEDSAVYLCASSLGGQGNEKLFFGSGTQLSVL.

The chain is built from TRBV24-1 and TRBJ2-7, with a tentative D call TRBD1 (6 bases). Per germline, CDR1 KGHDR and CDR2 SFDVKD. This CDR3 region has 14 residues. V dropped 6 bases and J dropped 0 bases, with 11 bases sitting between them. In DNA form, the CDR3 reads TGTGCCACCAGTACCGGACAGCCCTCCTACGAGCAGTACTTC. Its translation: CATSTGQPSYEQYF.

About this clone: Within the sample, other DNA sequences also encode this same CDR3. The chain couples TRBV27 to TRBJ2-7, with a tentative D call TRBD2 (6 bases). V lost 2 bases and J lost 2, with 7 bases in between. This CDR3 spans 13 amino acids. The germline gives CDR1 MNHEY, CDR2 SMNVEV (reference sequence). The CDR3: CASSLPGAYEQYF. DNA for the CDR3: TGTGCCAGCAGTTTACCGGGGGCCTACGAGCAGTACTTC.

The gene calls are TRBV15 and TRBJ1-5; 8 bases line up with TRBD1. With V trimmed by 3 bases and J by 1 base, 5 bases remained unmatched. Germline CDR1 LNHNV, CDR2 YYDKDF (reference sequence). The CDR3 sequence is 16 residues long. The CDR3 coding sequence is TGTGCCACCAGCAGGGGGGACAGGAGGAGCAATCAGCCCCAGCATTTT. It encodes CATSRGDRRSNQPQHF.

J is TRBJ1-1 and V is TRBV3-1 (or the pseudogene TRBV3-2); D might be TRBD1 (5 bases). The V gene lost 4 bases and the J gene lost 4 bases, with 10 bases spanning the gap. The CDR3 extends over 13 amino acids. Germline V gene lookup returns CDR1 LGHDT and CDR2 YNNKEL (reference sequence). The CDR3 sequence is CASSLIGGTEAFF. The CDR3 nucleotides are TGTGCCAGCAGCCTAATCGGGGGCACTGAAGCTTTCTTT.

This clone was observed a single time. The rearrangement links TRBV5-5 to TRBJ2-1; D call uncertain. Trimming cost V 0 bases and J 1 base, with 11 bases left between them. The CDR3 sequence is 16 residues long. Germline CDR1 SGHKS, CDR2 YYEKEE (reference sequence). The CDR3 here is CASSLERVSSYNEQFF. The CDR3 DNA reads TGTGCCAGCAGCTTGGAGCGAGTCTCTTCCTACAATGAGCAGTTCTTC.

J is TRBJ1-3 and V is TRBV18, with TRBD1 identical over 9 bases. Germline V CDR1 and CDR2: KGHSH, LQKENI. With V trimmed by 6 bases and J by 8 bases, 11 bases remained unmatched. The CDR3 is made up of 15 amino acids. The CDR3 DNA sequence: TGTGCCAGCTCCCAAACCGGGACAGGGCAGGACACCATATATTTT. Translating it yields CASSQTGTGQDTIYF.

The chain joins TRBV27 to TRBJ2-5; 10 bases line up with TRBD2. The V gene end was trimmed by 4 bases and the J gene end by 4 bases; junction bases not matched to a gene: 12. The CDR3 has 17 amino acids. Germline CDR1 is MNHEY and CDR2 is SMNVEV (reference sequence). The DNA of the CDR3 is TGTGCCAGCAGTTCTTATGGGCTAGCGGGAGAGGGAGAGACCCAGTACTTC. Translating gives CASSSYGLAGEGETQYF.

The V call is TRBV7-2, the J call TRBJ1-5; possible D gene TRBD1, 6 bases. The germline V gene has CDR1 SGHTA and CDR2 FQGNSA. V dropped 6 bases and J dropped 2 bases, with 14 bases sitting between them. The CDR3 consists of 15 residues. CDR3 sequence: CASRPTGSGNQPQHF. The CDR3 DNA follows: TGTGCCAGCAGACCAACAGGGTCGGGCAATCAGCCCCAGCATTTT.

The chain combines TRBV5-5 with TRBJ1-5; a possible D gene is TRBD1 (6 bases). The CDR3 loop spans 16 amino acids. V was trimmed by 4 bases and J by 7 bases, leaving 21 bases between them. Germline V gene data show CDR1 as SGHKS and CDR2 as YYEKEE (reference sequence). CDR3 sequence reads: CASSLGGRRVEQPQHF. CDR3 sequence (DNA): TGTGCCAGCAGCCTCGGGGGGCGCCGGGTAGAACAGCCCCAGCATTTT.